This TCR beta chain came from a study of T cells in Graves' hyperthyroidism and ophthalmopathy. From RNA transcripts, TCR beta CDR3 regions were amplified. The HTBI set primed first-round TCR CDR3 RT-PCR. TCRdb re-analysed the multiplex PCR reads in MiXCR, keeping a single row per CDR3 protein. The sample includes hundreds of thousands of distinct CDR3 sequences, about 15% of them seen just once. The germline CDR1 and CDR2 sequences are LNHNV and YYDKDF (reference sequence). Trimming left V 7 bases short and J 2 bases short, with 12 bases between. CDR3 size: 14 residues. The TCR comes from a woman under 30 with Graves' hyperthyroidism. The chain carries TRBV15 and TRBJ1-3; no clear D. What was sequenced was blood. The DNA for the CDR3 is TGTGCCACCACCCCGGCAATCACTGGAAACACCATATATTTT. This codes for CATTPAITGNTIYF.